The 7 T cell receptor beta chains below come from one sample, sequenced in a study of T cell repertoires in cytomegalovirus infection (dated by TCRdb to the late 2010s). The sequencer listed for this sample is Illumina HiSeq 1500. TCRdb cleaned the public reads at Q25 with fastp, built clones with MiXCR and kept in-frame beta chains. Rows with one shared CDR3 protein collapse into an entry with the most common genes and DNA. The sample has some 800,000 distinct CDR3 sequences on record, 30% to 35% of them singletons. Together, the top ten hold about an eighth of the sample. Their antigen targets remain unknown. The treatment or condition label, as the study defines it: in vitro stimulation with specific CMV peptide epitopes to enrich CMV-specific T cells. This sample comprised cultured CD8+ T cells from PBMCs, obtained from culture after CMV antigen stimulation. The receptors come from a human donor in good health (CMV status not recorded). Some clones in this sample may be carry-over from other donors' samples.

This clonotype was counted only a few times. V usage is TRBV15 and J usage is TRBJ2-3, with D perhaps matching TRBD1 (6 bases). V dropped 5 bases and J dropped 1 base, with 19 bases sitting between them. The CDR3 contains 17 residues. The germline CDR1 and CDR2 sequences are LNHNV and YYDKDF (reference sequence). The CDR3, as DNA: TGTGCCACCAGCTTAGTTGGGTGGGGGCGAGGCACAGATACGCAGTATTTT. Translation gives CATSLVGWGRGTDTQYF.

This chain joins TRBV11-2 and TRBJ2-7; D may be TRBD1 (5 bases). There are 15 residues in the CDR3. V gave up 4 bases and J gave up 0 bases, with 13 bases separating them. CDR1 and CDR2 (germline): SGHAT, FQNNGV. CDR3 residues: CASSWGRSSSYEQYV. CDR3 in DNA: TGTGCCAGCAGCTGGGGCAGGTCGAGCTCCTACGAGCAGTACGTC.

This clonotype was counted a few times. The genes are TRBV10-3 and TRBJ2-3; 11 bases agree with TRBD2. The V gene's germline CDR1 is ENHRY and CDR2 SYGVKD. Trimming cost V 0 bases and J 3 bases; bases outside gene matches: 5. CDR3 size: 17 residues. The CDR3 here is CAISESLAGGGTDTQYF. The CDR3 DNA sequence: TGTGCCATCAGTGAGTCGCTAGCGGGGGGAGGAACAGATACGCAGTATTTT.

The chain is built from TRBV6-5 and TRBJ2-1, with 7 bases identical to TRBD1. The J segment lost 6 bases and the V segment lost 6 bases, leaving 5 bases of the junction unmatched. This CDR3 has 13 residues. The germline CDR1 and CDR2 sequences are MNHEY and SVGAGI. The CDR3 DNA sequence: TGTGCCAGCAGACAGGGGAGAAGCAATGAGCAGTTCTTC. Translating it yields CASRQGRSNEQFF.

This clonotype was counted a few times. The V gene is TRBV15, the J gene TRBJ2-4; D not resolved. Germline values: CDR1 LNHNV, CDR2 YYDKDF (reference sequence). Trimming took off 1 base at V and 8 bases at J, with 12 bases between the two ends. The CDR3 is 14 amino acids. The CDR3 DNA is TGTGCCACCAGCAGAGTTTCCGGTGTGGACATTCAGTACTTC. Amino acid sequence: CATSRVSGVDIQYF.

The sample holds a few counts of this clonotype. This chain connects TRBV11-3 to TRBJ2-3, with TRBD2 matching 9 bases. Germline assignment: CDR1 SGHNT and CDR2 YENEEA. This CDR3 spans 16 amino acids. After removal of 0 bases from V and 4 bases from J, the junction contained 5 bases not matched to a gene. The CDR3 DNA is TGTGCCAGCAGCTTAGAAGGTGGCGGGGGGGCAGATACGCAGTATTTT. This codes for CASSLEGGGGADTQYF.

This clonotype was counted only a few times. J is TRBJ1-4 and V is TRBV20-1; D is perhaps TRBD1 (5 bases). Germline V gene lookup returns CDR1 DFQATT and CDR2 SNEGSKA (reference sequence). Trimming pared 5 bases from V and 1 base from J, leaving 8 bases between. CDR3 length: 13 residues. CDR3 sequence (DNA): TGCAGTGCTTGGACAAGAACTAATGAAAAACTGTTTTTT. The encoded protein is CSAWTRTNEKLFF.